This T cell receptor (beta chain) was recorded in a study of a mutant IDH1 vaccine in newly diagnosed glioma. In the study overall: Standard pretreatment was either radiotherapy, temozolomide, or, for most, radiochemotherapy with temozolomide.

Clones were sequenced by immunoSEQ multiplex PCR, and TCRdb holds only the in-frame ones, with some missing. The data show around 26,000 clones, roughly three quarters seen once. This CDR3 is built from 17 residues. With 0 bases clipped from V and 4 bases from J, the junction kept 8 bases outside the gene matches. The germline V gene encodes CDR1 SGHTA and CDR2 FQGNSA. The time point is: week 11, during vaccination. Each dose delivered 300 ug of mutant IDH1 20-mer peptide subcutaneously with imiquimod. Regarding this clone: Its target is not known.

The clonotype originates from a man aged 18 to 29 with glioma. Some clones in this sample may be carry-over from other donors' samples. The source material was peripheral blood mononuclear cells (PBMCs), sampled from a glioma patient whose treatment included an IDH1 peptide vaccine. The chain has TRBV7-2 and TRBJ2-7, with 11 bases aligning to TRBD1. CDR3 coding DNA: TGTGCCAGCAGCTTAGCCGGACAGGGGGCCTTTGGATACGAGCAGTACTTC. It yields the protein CASSLAGQGAFGYEQYF.